One sample yielded the 21 T cell receptor beta chains listed below, sequenced in a study of cytomegalovirus exposure and HLA in healthy donors. The PCR used 60 Vbeta and 13 Jbeta primers. The protocol was immunoSEQ multiplex PCR, while the TCRdb copy is restricted to in-frame clones and leaves out a portion. The sample consists of around 200,000 clones, almost 75% of them appearing once. Sequenced input: PBMCs. These receptors originate from a woman under 40 in good health and CMV-seropositive.

This clone was seen just once. The chain couples TRBV25-1 to TRBJ1-1; the D gene is possibly TRBD1 (6 bases). The CDR3 spans 12 residues. Germline-derived CDR1 and CDR2 are MGHDK and SYGVNS. V dropped 4 bases and J dropped 7 bases, with 10 bases sitting between them. The CDR3 loop is CASSATGSEAFF. The CDR3 bases are TGTGCCAGCAGTGCCACAGGGAGTGAAGCTTTCTTT.

The chain employs TRBV11-2 and TRBJ2-7; TRBD2 aligns across 7 bases. Germline values: CDR1 SGHAT, CDR2 FQNNGV. This CDR3 region has 16 residues. V dropped 3 bases and J dropped 2; count of bases not matched to a gene: 10. The CDR3 sequence is CASSFATSAGTYEQYF. The CDR3 DNA sequence: TGTGCCAGCAGCTTCGCAACTAGCGCCGGCACCTACGAGCAGTACTTC.

The chain joins TRBV14 to TRBJ1-3; possibly TRBD1 for D (6 bases). This CDR3 comprises 15 residues. V was cut by 3 bases and J by 2 bases, with 11 bases left in between. CDR1 is SGHDN, CDR2 FVKESK, per germline. CDR3: CASSHLTGTGNTIYF. The CDR3 coding sequence is TGTGCCAGCAGCCACCTGACAGGAACTGGAAACACCATATATTTT.

The V gene is TRBV7-2, the J gene TRBJ1-1, with TRBD1 matching over 9 bases. The CDR3 totals 16 residues. V gave up 3 bases and J gave up 0 bases; unmatched junction bases: 5. Germline V gene sequence: CDR1 SGHTA, CDR2 FQGNSA. The CDR3 bases are TGTGCCAGCAGCTTCGGACAGGGGAGAATGAACACTGAAGCTTTCTTT. Its translation: CASSFGQGRMNTEAFF. Using reference TRBV7-2 and TRBJ1-1 for the parts outside the CDR3, the full variable domain is GAGVSQSPSNKVTEKGKDVELRCDPISGHTALYWYRQSLGQGLEFLIYFQGNSAPDKSGLPSDRFSAERTGGSVSTLTIQRTQQEDSAVYLCASSFGQGRMNTEAFFGQGTRLTVV.

This chain joins TRBV4-1 and TRBJ2-1, with a tentative D call TRBD1 (5 bases). The CDR3 has 12 amino acids. Deletions cut 1 base from V and 7 bases from J, with 5 bases between. The V gene's germline CDR1 is MGHRA and CDR2 YSYEKL. CDR3 nucleotides: TGCGCCAGCAGCCAAGCAGGGAATGAGCAGTTCTTC. As protein: CASSQAGNEQFF.

Points on this clone: It is likely a read error, because the conserved phenylalanine at the end of the CDR3 is missing. The DNA is left out, because the CDR3 cannot be placed on it with certainty; the CDR3 is given as TCRdb lists it. V and J are TRBV4-1 and TRBJ1-4; TRBD1, the table's D call, lacks a check against the DNA. Looked up from germline, CDR1 is MGHRA and CDR2 is YSYEKL. The CDR3 spans 11 residues, counting both ends. CDR3 region: CASSQDGAVVL.

V and J are TRBV28 and TRBJ2-5; the D is unclear. The tail of the sequence fits TRBJ2-7 better, so the J call may be wrong. The CDR3 loop spans 14 amino acids. Germline V gene data show CDR1 as MDHEN and CDR2 as SYDVKM. The CDR3 DNA sequence: TGTGCCAGCAGTTTTCTTCAAAGCTCCTACGAGCAGTACTTC. Translating it yields CASSFLQSSYEQYF.

This clone turned up a few times. The chain recombines TRBV28 with TRBJ1-2; tentative D call: TRBD1 (6 bases). Trimming stripped 6 bases from V and 4 bases from J, with 15 bases between. There are 14 residues in the CDR3. Germline assignment: CDR1 MDHEN and CDR2 SYDVKM. The DNA for the CDR3 is TGTGCCAGCAGGGGACACTTTACGAGCTATGGCTACACCTTC. Residues: CASRGHFTSYGYTF.

The rearrangement uses TRBV19 and TRBJ2-1; 10 bases agree with TRBD2. This CDR3 is built from 16 residues. Per germline, CDR1 LNHDA and CDR2 SQIVND (reference sequence). Trimming took 3 bases from V and 3 from J; bases not matched to a gene: 5. The CDR3 DNA reads as TGTGCCAGTAGTATCCGGCTAGCGGGAGACTACAATGAGCAGTTCTTC. As protein: CASSIRLAGDYNEQFF.

V gene TRBV5-1 combines with J gene TRBJ1-1; 8 bases agree with TRBD1. CDR1 is SGHRS, CDR2 YFSETQ, per germline. Trimming removed 1 base from V and 5 bases from J; junction bases left unmatched: 13. This CDR3 comprises 17 residues. The chain's CDR3 is CASSLLQGVRVETEAFF. The CDR3 DNA sequence: TGCGCCAGCAGCTTGTTACAGGGGGTGCGGGTGGAAACTGAAGCTTTCTTT.

V is TRBV27 and J is TRBJ2-1; tentatively, D is TRBD2 (5 bases). Germline CDR1 MNHEY, CDR2 SMNVEV (reference sequence). This CDR3 region has 17 residues. Trimming removed 3 bases at V and 0 bases at J, with 15 bases between. CDR3 coding DNA: TGTGCCAGCAGTTTCGGTAGCGCCCGGAGCTCCTACAATGAGCAGTTCTTC. Protein sequence: CASSFGSARSSYNEQFF.

The genes are TRBV27 and TRBJ2-7, with a tentative D call TRBD2 (6 bases). From germline, CDR1 is MNHEY and CDR2 SMNVEV (reference sequence). The CDR3 consists of 17 residues. Trimming took 7 bases from V and 0 from J, leaving 22 bases between them. The DNA for the CDR3 is TGTGCCAGCACCCCCGCGCGGCTAGCGAGGACCTCCTACGAGCAGTACTTC. The encoded protein is CASTPARLARTSYEQYF.

The CDR3: CASSTRYGYTF. CDR3 DNA sequence: TGTGCCAGCAGCACACGATATGGCTACACCTTC. The chain carries TRBV5-4 and TRBJ1-2; D unresolved. CDR1 and CDR2 from the germline V gene are SGHNT and YYREEE (reference sequence). V was shortened by 4 bases and J by 5 bases, with 6 bases between the two germline ends. CDR3 length: 11 amino acids.

The rearrangement joins TRBV10-1 to TRBJ2-3, with D possibly TRBD1 on 6 matching bases. CDR3 length: 15 residues. Trimming removed 2 bases from V and 4 bases from J, with 13 bases in between. The germline CDR1 and CDR2 sequences are WNHNN and SYGVQD (reference sequence). CDR3 sequence (DNA): TGCGCCAGCAGTGAGGGCAGGGGAGACGCAGATACGCAGTATTTT. Amino acid sequence: CASSEGRGDADTQYF.

The table lists this clone with a count of one. The chain has TRBV5-1 and TRBJ2-2, with unresolved D. There are 16 residues in the CDR3. V was trimmed by 0 bases and J by 1 base, leaving 10 bases between them. The germline V gene has CDR1 SGHRS and CDR2 YFSETQ. CDR3 in DNA: TGCGCCAGCAGCTTGGCAAGGAACAGGAACACCGGGGAGCTGTTTTTT. Its translation is CASSLARNRNTGELFF.

The rearrangement links TRBV29-1 to TRBJ1-1; D unclear. The V gene lost 6 bases and the J gene lost 0 bases, with 23 bases spanning the gap. Looked up from germline, CDR1 is SQVTM and CDR2 is ANQGSEA. The CDR3 is 17 amino acids. As DNA, the CDR3 is TGCAGCGTGGGAGGGATCCGGCTGGGTTCTATGAACACTGAAGCTTTCTTT. Its translation: CSVGGIRLGSMNTEAFF.

The table lists this clone with a few counts. The J gene is TRBJ2-4, the V gene TRBV11-1; 8 bases are shared with TRBD1. CDR1 and CDR2 from the germline V gene are SGHAT and FQDESV (reference sequence). With 4 bases clipped from V and 8 bases from J, the junction kept 7 bases outside the gene matches. The CDR3 is made up of 14 amino acids. CDR3 region: CASSSSGGADIQYF. The DNA for the CDR3 is TGTGCCAGCAGCTCATCAGGGGGCGCAGACATTCAGTACTTC.

The rearrangement links TRBV27 to TRBJ1-1; the match to TRBD1 covers 9 bases. The CDR3 consists of 15 residues. The V gene's germline CDR1 is MNHEY and CDR2 SMNVEV (reference sequence). Unmatched junction bases numbered 8, after V lost 4 bases and J lost 5 bases. The CDR3 DNA follows: TGTGCCAGCAGTTCCTACAGGGGGCTGGGTACTGAAGCTTTCTTT. It codes for CASSSYRGLGTEAFF.

This chain uses TRBV9 with TRBJ1-4, with 9 bases identical to TRBD1. Germline CDR1 and CDR2: SGDLS and YYNGEE. V was pared by 5 bases and J by 8 bases, with 7 bases of the junction left unmatched. The CDR3 covers 14 residues. The CDR3 DNA sequence: TGTGCCAGCAGGGCTACAGGGGGCGACGAAAAACTGTTTTTT. This codes for CASRATGGDEKLFF.

The V gene is TRBV27, the J gene TRBJ1-2, with 8 bases that match TRBD1. The CDR3 is 14 amino acids. Germline V gene sequence: CDR1 MNHEY, CDR2 SMNVEV (reference sequence). V lost 5 bases, J lost 5 bases, and 7 bases stayed unmatched. The CDR3 spells CASSKTGALYGYTF. CDR3 in DNA: TGTGCCAGCAGTAAGACAGGGGCCTTATATGGCTACACCTTC.

V gene TRBV7-9 combines with J gene TRBJ1-1; D is ambiguous. CDR1 and CDR2 (germline): SEHNR, FQNEAQ (reference sequence). This CDR3 is 14 amino acids long. Trimming removed 3 bases at V and 0 bases at J, with 8 bases between. The CDR3 DNA reads TGTGCCAGCAGCTTTCAGGTGCTGAACACTGAAGCTTTCTTT. Amino acid sequence: CASSFQVLNTEAFF.